Each of the 12 T cell receptor beta chains below was sequenced from the same sample in a study of CD8+ T cells in alopecia areata. After isolation, RNA underwent reverse transcription to generate cDNA as the sequencing template. TCRdb's table, derived via immunoSEQ multiplex PCR, lists solely in-frame clones and lacks some. The table has about 3,600 clones, approximately 70% seen once. As for treatment: oral pan-JAK inhibitor, 5-10 mg twice daily. Lesional scalp punch biopsies and peripheral blood were collected from alopecia areata patients. The input for sequencing was skin, taken at week 24, from a patient treated with tofacitinib. The receptors stem from a human donor with alopecia areata.

This clone has a single count. The rearrangement uses TRBV19 and TRBJ2-2; no reliable D call. The CDR3 is 16 residues long. V was pared by 5 bases and J by 6 bases, with 19 bases between. Per the germline V gene, CDR1 is LNHDA and CDR2 is SQIVND (reference sequence). The CDR3 protein is CASSPMGRAQAGELFF. The DNA for the CDR3 is TGTGCCAGTAGTCCGATGGGTCGGGCTCAGGCCGGGGAGCTGTTTTTT.

The J gene is TRBJ1-1, the V gene TRBV28, with 7 bases lining up with TRBD1. Germline V gives CDR1 MDHEN, CDR2 SYDVKM. The CDR3 is made up of 14 amino acids. The trim removed 5 bases at V and 3 bases at J, leaving 6 bases unmatched. The CDR3 nucleotides read TGTGCCAGCAGTGGGCGTACAGGGGACACTGAAGCTTTCTTT. It translates to CASSGRTGDTEAFF.

A remark on this clone: One end of the junction fails to match germline, which may point to a read error. V gene TRBV7-7 combines with J gene TRBJ2-5, with TRBD2 identical over 7 bases. This CDR3 is built from 15 residues. CDR1 and CDR2 (germline): SSHAT, FNYEAQ (reference sequence). CDR3 in DNA: TGTGCTAGCAGTTCTACGGGCTACGGGAGGGAGACCCAGTACTTC. It translates to CASSSTGYGRETQYF. Looking up the rest from reference TRBV7-7 and TRBJ2-5 gives the full variable domain: GAGVSQSPRYKVTKRGQDVTLRCDPISSHATLYWYQQALGQGPEFLTYFNYEAQPDKSGLPSDRFSAERPEGSISTLTIQRTEQRDSAMYRCASSSTGYGRETQYFGPGTRLLVL.

This clone was picked up a small number of times. This rearrangement joins TRBV27 to TRBJ1-2; no definite D call. Trimming cost V 2 bases and J 5 bases, with 9 bases left between them. CDR1 MNHEY and CDR2 SMNVEV come from the germline V gene (reference sequence). CDR3 length: 13 amino acids. The CDR3 bases are TGTGCCAGCAGTTTAAACAGCCTATATGGCTACACCTTC. Its translation: CASSLNSLYGYTF.

A single count supports this clone. The chain carries TRBV6-1 and TRBJ1-5, with TRBD1 as a possible D gene (6 bases). V shed 5 bases and J shed 7 bases, with 15 bases lying between them. Germline V gene sequence: CDR1 MNHNS, CDR2 SASEGT. The CDR3 consists of 14 residues. The CDR3 here is CASSYYRADQPQHF. The DNA for the CDR3 is TGTGCCAGCAGTTATTACAGGGCTGACCAGCCCCAGCATTTT.

This chain connects TRBV11-2 to TRBJ2-6; D possibly corresponds to TRBD2 (5 bases). Trimming stripped 5 bases from V and 1 base from J, with 9 bases between. The CDR3 length is 15 residues. Looked up from germline, CDR1 is SGHAT and CDR2 is FQNNGV. The CDR3 protein is CASSPERSGANVLTF. DNA for the CDR3: TGTGCCAGCAGCCCGGAGCGGTCTGGGGCCAACGTCCTGACTTTC.

The chain is built from TRBV7-2 and TRBJ2-2, with TRBD1 matching over 7 bases. V shed 4 bases and J 8 bases; nucleotides not matched to a gene: 7. Per germline, CDR1 SGHTA and CDR2 FQGNSA. The CDR3 extends over 14 amino acids. The CDR3 loop is CASSSTGLVGELFF. The DNA of the CDR3 is TGTGCCAGCAGCTCGACAGGGCTTGTGGGGGAGCTGTTTTTT.

This clone has just one count. The gene calls are TRBV7-2 and TRBJ1-2; D is unclear. This CDR3 comprises 15 residues. Germline lookup yields CDR1 SGHTA and CDR2 FQGNSA. The V end was cut by 1 base, the J end by 0 bases, with 9 bases between. The DNA for the CDR3 is TGTGCCAGCAGCTTAGTTCCGACAACTAACTATGGCTACACCTTC. It is translated as CASSLVPTTNYGYTF.

In its sample, this clone was seen once. The chain uses TRBV5-1 and TRBJ2-1; D possibly uses TRBD1 or TRBD2 (7 bases each). The CDR3 loop spans 14 amino acids. V lost 5 bases, J lost 7 bases, and 16 bases lay in between. In germline, CDR1 is SGHRS, CDR2 YFSETQ. CDR3 region: CASRPQGGTNEQFF. The CDR3 region has the DNA TGCGCCAGCAGGCCCCAGGGGGGGACGAATGAGCAGTTCTTC.

The chain links TRBV5-1 to TRBJ2-2, with TRBD2 matching 7 bases. Germline V CDR1 and CDR2: SGHRS, YFSETQ. With 1 base clipped from V and 5 bases from J, the junction kept 5 bases outside the gene matches. This CDR3 comprises 15 residues. CDR3 DNA: TGCGCCAGCAGCTTGACGGGGGGAATAACCGGGGAGCTGTTTTTT. Its translation: CASSLTGGITGELFF.

The chain combines TRBV28 with TRBJ1-2; D possibly corresponds to TRBD1 (5 bases). Germline V gives CDR1 MDHEN, CDR2 SYDVKM. The CDR3 spans 14 residues. Trimming cost V 5 bases and J 4 bases, with 14 bases left between them. The CDR3 reads CASSPPAGPYGYTF. The CDR3 DNA sequence: TGTGCCAGCAGTCCCCCGGCGGGGCCCTATGGCTACACCTTC.

The V call is TRBV7-2, the J call TRBJ2-7; D call uncertain. Germline V gives CDR1 SGHTA, CDR2 FQGNSA. This CDR3 is 14 amino acids long. The V gene lost 5 bases and the J gene lost 0 bases, with 11 bases spanning the gap. The CDR3 DNA is TGTGCCAGCAGCCGTACTACTGGCTCCTACGAGCAGTACTTC. Translation gives CASSRTTGSYEQYF.